This TCR beta chain emerged from a study of OX40 agonist ivuxolimab in advanced cancers. Study-level information: Antecedent anti-PD-1, anti-PD-L1 or anti-CTLA-4 therapy was permissible, with around 41% having received some.

This clone was picked up one time. Only in-frame clones appear in the TCRdb table, and some are missing; sequencing was by immunoSEQ multiplex PCR. The sample includes approximately 74,000 clones, 75% to 95% of them seen just once. If patients had autoimmune disease history or systemic immunosuppression, they were excluded. Blood sampling was done at baseline, cycle 4 day 1, and cycle 7 day 1. CDR3 length: 16 amino acids. Germline V lookup: CDR1 SGHVS, CDR2 FQNEAQ. V shed 1 base and J shed 4 bases, with 13 bases lying between them. The chain couples TRBV7-8 to TRBJ1-4, with no clear D. Sample: CD4+ or CD8+ T cells sorted from blood, taken in a trial of the OX40 agonist ivuxolimab. This TCR came from an adult with an advanced solid tumor such as melanoma, head and neck, liver or kidney cancer. CDR3 protein: CASSLGVLTFNEKLFF. The CDR3 DNA sequence: TGTGCCAGCAGCTTAGGGGTCCTGACCTTTAATGAAAAACTGTTTTTT.